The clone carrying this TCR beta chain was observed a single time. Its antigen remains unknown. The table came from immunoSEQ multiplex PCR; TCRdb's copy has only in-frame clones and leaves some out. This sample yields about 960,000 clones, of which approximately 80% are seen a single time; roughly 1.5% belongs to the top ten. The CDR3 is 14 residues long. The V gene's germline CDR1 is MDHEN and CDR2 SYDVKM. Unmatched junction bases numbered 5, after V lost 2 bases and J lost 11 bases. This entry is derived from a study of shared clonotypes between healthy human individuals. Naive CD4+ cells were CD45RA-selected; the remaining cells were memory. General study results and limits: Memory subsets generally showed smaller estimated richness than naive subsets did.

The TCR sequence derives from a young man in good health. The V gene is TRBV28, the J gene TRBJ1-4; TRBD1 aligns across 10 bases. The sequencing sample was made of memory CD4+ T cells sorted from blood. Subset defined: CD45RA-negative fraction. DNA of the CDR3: TGTGCCAGCAGTTTAAGGGACAGGGGCGAGAAACTGTTTTTT. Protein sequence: CASSLRDRGEKLFF.